The 27 T cell receptor beta chains presented below share a single source sample, sequenced in a study of cytomegalovirus exposure and HLA in healthy donors. In the PCR, 60 Vbeta and 13 Jbeta primers were used. The data were produced by immunoSEQ multiplex PCR, yet TCRdb's version contains in-frame clones alone and is incomplete. The data contain about 190,000 clones, less than 85% of them seen just once; the ten biggest clones take up about 5%. Sequenced: PBMCs. Receptors were obtained from a man aged 25 to 40 in good health and CMV-seropositive.

The CDR3 nucleotides read TGTGCCAGCAGCTTAGTGGGGAGTGACTACGAGCAGTACTTC. Translated, it gives CASSLVGSDYEQYF. J is TRBJ2-7 and V is TRBV7-2, with D perhaps matching TRBD2 (5 bases). With 1 base removed from V and 3 bases from J, the gap between germline ends came to 10 bases. The CDR3 loop spans 14 amino acids. Germline V CDR1 and CDR2: SGHTA, FQGNSA.

The gene calls are TRBV7-9 and TRBJ1-2; D gene ambiguous. From germline, CDR1 is SEHNR and CDR2 FQNEAQ (reference sequence). Trimming took off 1 base at V and 9 bases at J, with 12 bases between the two ends. CDR3 length: 13 residues. The CDR3: CASSLDAETSYTF. The DNA for the CDR3 is TGTGCCAGCAGCTTAGATGCAGAAACTAGCTACACCTTC.

Here the CDR3 DNA reads TGCAGCGACCTAAGGGGAAATCGGGCTTTCTTT. It encodes CSDLRGNRAFF. The chain joins TRBV29-1 to TRBJ1-1, with D possibly being TRBD1 (5 bases). This CDR3 comprises 11 residues. V lost 7 bases, J lost 11 bases, and 17 bases lay in between. Per germline, CDR1 SQVTM and CDR2 ANQGSEA.

The chain employs TRBV15 and TRBJ2-3; no clear D. The ends were cut back, 0 bases at V and 6 bases at J, with 13 bases in the middle. Germline CDR1 is LNHNV and CDR2 is YYDKDF (reference sequence). The CDR3 covers 15 residues. CDR3 nucleotide sequence: TGTGCCACCAGCAGAGATCGCCTTATGGAGGATACGCAGTATTTT. It yields the protein CATSRDRLMEDTQYF. The full variable domain, rest sourced from reference TRBV15 and TRBJ2-3, is DAMVIQNPRYQVTQFGKPVTLSCSQTLNHNVMYWYQQKSSQAPKLLFHYYDKDFNNEADTPDNFQSRRPNTSFCFLDIRSPGLGDTAMYLCATSRDRLMEDTQYFGPGTRLTVL.

The chain carries TRBV12-5 and TRBJ1-1; TRBD1 matches at 10 bases. CDR3 length equals 17 residues. CDR1 LGHNT and CDR2 FRNRAP come from the germline V gene. The V segment lost 7 bases and the J segment 5 bases; nucleotides outside the gene matches: 16. The CDR3 bases are TGTGCTAGTGCCCCCGTCGGGACAGGGGAGTGGATTACTGAAGCTTTCTTT. Encoded protein: CASAPVGTGEWITEAFF.

This clone came up many times. This chain links TRBV4-2 with TRBJ1-2, with 9 bases that match TRBD1. The germline CDR1 and CDR2 sequences are LGHNA and YNFKEQ. The CDR3 sequence is 17 residues long. The junction had 15 bases not matched to a gene; V was cut back by 3 bases and J by 7 bases. CDR3 sequence reads: CASSQGRTGTGIGGYTF. In DNA form, the CDR3 reads TGTGCCAGCAGCCAGGGCCGGACCGGGACAGGGATCGGTGGCTACACCTTC.

The chain links TRBV18 to TRBJ1-2; D may be TRBD1 (6 bases). The germline gives CDR1 KGHSH, CDR2 LQKENI. Trimming took 0 bases from V and 4 from J, leaving 9 bases between them. This CDR3 region has 14 residues. CDR3 in DNA: TGTGCCAGCTCACCACCGGCGACAGGCTATGGCTACACCTTC. Amino acids: CASSPPATGYGYTF.

This CDR3 reads CASTVKRGLAGGCKFF. CDR3 sequence (DNA): TGTGCCAGCACCGTAAAGCGAGGACTAGCGGGGGGGTGTAAGTTCTTC. The V and J genes are TRBV7-4 and TRBJ2-1; 15 bases are shared with TRBD2. Germline V gene lookup returns CDR1 SGHVT and CDR2 SQSDAQ. The trim removed 7 bases at V and 14 bases at J, leaving 15 bases unmatched. This CDR3 is built from 16 residues.

As to this clone: Its ends do not fully match the called genes, so a read error is possible. The identical CDR3 is also encoded by other nucleotide sequences in the sample. The chain joins TRBV19 to TRBJ2-7; TRBD2 might be the D (6 bases). Germline V lookup: CDR1 LNHDA, CDR2 SQIVND (reference sequence). This CDR3 has 15 amino acids. In nucleotides, the CDR3 is TGCGCCAGTAGTATCCAATGGAGGGGCCCCTTCGAGCAGTACTTC. Translated: CASSIQWRGPFEQYF.

The rearrangement links TRBV4-3 to TRBJ1-1, with 7 nucleotides matching TRBD1. The CDR3 runs to 15 residues. Germline assignment: CDR1 LGHNA and CDR2 YSLEER. V was pared by 5 bases and J by 0 bases, with 6 bases of the junction left unmatched. The CDR3, as DNA: TGCGCCAGCAGCTCGCGACAGGGAGTGAACACTGAAGCTTTCTTT. It translates to CASSSRQGVNTEAFF.

This clone was found once. CDR3 protein: CASAPQGPNTEAFF. Here the CDR3 DNA reads TGTGCCAGCGCCCCCCAGGGGCCGAACACTGAAGCTTTCTTT. V usage is TRBV6-6 and J usage is TRBJ1-1; D is possibly TRBD1 (6 bases). V was shortened by 8 bases and J by 1 base, with 14 bases between the two germline ends. The CDR3 loop spans 14 amino acids. Germline assignment: CDR1 MNHNY and CDR2 SVGAGI (reference sequence).

The gene calls are TRBV27 and TRBJ1-3; D might be TRBD1 (5 bases). The V end was cut by 2 bases, the J end by 4 bases, with 12 bases between. Germline V gene lookup returns CDR1 MNHEY and CDR2 SMNVEV (reference sequence). The CDR3 has 15 amino acids. CDR3 nucleotide sequence: TGTGCCAGCAGTTTAGGAGGGGCCGCCGGAAACACCATATATTTT. Its translation is CASSLGGAAGNTIYF.

This clone was observed a few times. The rearrangement links TRBV18 to TRBJ2-6; weak D call: TRBD1 (6 bases). Germline CDR1 reads KGHSH; CDR2 reads LQKENI. CDR3 length: 15 residues. V was trimmed by 7 bases and J by 0 bases, leaving 10 bases between them. The CDR3, as DNA: TGTGCCAGCTTTACAGGGTTCTCTGGGGCCAACGTCCTGACTTTC. Its translation: CASFTGFSGANVLTF. Combining the CDR3 with reference TRBV18 and TRBJ2-6 gives the whole variable domain NAGVMQNPRHLVRRRGQEARLRCSPMKGHSHVYWYRQLPEEGLKFMVYLQKENIIDESGMPKERFSAEFPKEGPSILRIQQVVRGDSAAYFCASFTGFSGANVLTFGAGSRLTVL.

The chain carries TRBV6-6 and TRBJ1-4; D not certain. The CDR3 runs to 14 residues. The germline V gene has CDR1 MNHNY and CDR2 SVGAGI (reference sequence). V was pared by 8 bases and J by 2 bases, with 12 bases between. The CDR3 nucleotides read TGTGCCAGCTTAATCGCGGGGACTAATGAAAAACTGTTTTTT. It specifies CASLIAGTNEKLFF.

The V gene is TRBV30, the J gene TRBJ2-7, with 10 bases aligning to TRBD1. Germline trimming cut 8 bases from V and 2 bases from J; bases unmatched to any gene: 6. This CDR3 region has 13 residues. CDR1 is GTSNPN, CDR2 SVGIG, per germline (reference sequence). Here the CDR3 reads CAARDRGTYEQYF. In DNA, the CDR3 is TGTGCCGCCCGGGACAGGGGAACCTACGAGCAGTACTTC.

This clone was detected a few times. This chain connects TRBV4-3 to TRBJ1-4, with TRBD1 matching 9 bases. There are 15 residues in the CDR3. The V gene end was trimmed by 3 bases and the J gene end by 4 bases; junction bases not matched to a gene: 3. Germline CDR1 LGHNA, CDR2 YSLEER. The CDR3 DNA sequence: TGCGCCAGCAGCCAGGGACAGGGCCATAATGAAAAACTGTTTTTT. This translates into CASSQGQGHNEKLFF.

The genes are TRBV19 and TRBJ2-7, with D possibly TRBD1 on 5 matching bases. This CDR3 is 13 amino acids long. V lost 4 bases, J lost 5 bases, and 12 bases lay in between. CDR1 and CDR2 from the germline V gene are LNHDA and SQIVND (reference sequence). As DNA, the CDR3 is TGTGCCAGTAGTAACCCAGGGCAGCACGAGCAGTACTTC. Amino acid sequence: CASSNPGQHEQYF.

The genes are TRBV27 and TRBJ2-7, with 7 bases lining up with TRBD2. From germline, CDR1 is MNHEY and CDR2 SMNVEV (reference sequence). The CDR3 loop spans 16 amino acids. V was clipped by 4 bases and J by 0 bases; unmatched bases: 9. CDR3 loop: CASSSPQRDFSYEQYF. CDR3 coding DNA: TGTGCCAGCAGTTCACCGCAGCGGGACTTCTCCTACGAGCAGTACTTC.

This clone was counted between two and nine times. V gene TRBV5-1 combines with J gene TRBJ2-5, with 11 bases fitting TRBD1. This CDR3 region has 16 residues. Germline V lookup: CDR1 SGHRS, CDR2 YFSETQ. V trimming: 2 bases; J trimming: 5 bases; junction bases outside the gene matches: 8. The CDR3 bases are TGCGCCAGCAGCTTCGGGACAGGGGGATATGGTGAGACCCAGTACTTC. Translated, it gives CASSFGTGGYGETQYF.

V and J are TRBV5-1 and TRBJ2-1, with TRBD2 matching over 13 bases. V lost 5 bases and J lost 7; bases outside the gene matches: 12. Germline-derived CDR1 and CDR2 are SGHRS and YFSETQ. CDR3 length equals 17 residues. CDR3 bases: TGCGCCAGCAGTCTTATAACTAGCGGGGGGGCCTCAAATGAGCAGTTCTTC. Residues: CASSLITSGGASNEQFF.

This chain joins TRBV5-1 and TRBJ2-1; 9 nucleotides align to TRBD2. Germline V gene sequence: CDR1 SGHRS, CDR2 YFSETQ. The ends lost 4 bases at V and 7 bases at J; junction bases unmatched: 24. The CDR3 extends over 20 amino acids. The CDR3 bases are TGCGCCAGCAGCCCAATTTCACTCGCTAGCGGGAAGGTAACGGATAATGAGCAGTTCTTC. Its protein is CASSPISLASGKVTDNEQFF.

The genes are TRBV5-4 and TRBJ2-7, with D possibly matching TRBD1 (7 bases). Germline lookup yields CDR1 SGHNT and CDR2 YYREEE (reference sequence). The CDR3 consists of 13 residues. Trimming stripped 7 bases from V and 1 base from J, with 12 bases between. The CDR3 DNA sequence: TGTGCCAGCTCCCAGGGGGGTTCCTACGAGCAGTACTTC. This encodes CASSQGGSYEQYF.

Points on this clone: A junction end diverges from the germline sequence, so it may reflect a read error. The genes are TRBV7-9 and TRBJ1-5; D remains unclear. This CDR3 is built from 13 residues. CDR1 and CDR2 (germline): SEHNR, FQNEAQ (reference sequence). CDR3 amino acids: CSSSGQEGQPQHF. The CDR3 bases are TGTTCCAGCAGCGGGCAGGAAGGTCAGCCCCAGCATTTT.

The chain employs TRBV6-5 and TRBJ1-3, with 7 nucleotides matching TRBD1. The CDR3 length is 15 residues. CDR1 and CDR2 (germline): MNHEY, SVGAGI. The trim removed 5 bases at V and 0 bases at J, leaving 4 bases unmatched. DNA for the CDR3: TGTGCCAGCAGTCCCGACAGGGCCTCTGGAAACACCATATATTTT. Residues: CASSPDRASGNTIYF.

The rearrangement joins TRBV29-1 to TRBJ2-7; 13 bases match TRBD2. The CDR3 loop spans 14 amino acids. V lost 7 bases and J lost 3; bases outside the gene matches: 6. In germline, CDR1 is SQVTM, CDR2 ANQGSEA. The CDR3 region has the DNA TGCAGCGCCTCCGGACTAGCGGGGGTCTACGAGCAGTACTTC. Its protein is CSASGLAGVYEQYF.

The chain carries TRBV15 and TRBJ2-5, with a tentative D call TRBD1 (6 bases). Germline V lookup: CDR1 LNHNV, CDR2 YYDKDF (reference sequence). V shed 1 base and J shed 2 bases, with 11 bases lying between them. The CDR3 has 15 residues. The CDR3 protein is CATSRVRTEQETQYF. CDR3 in DNA: TGTGCCACCAGCAGAGTCCGGACAGAACAAGAGACCCAGTACTTC.

V and J are TRBV19 and TRBJ1-2; D may be TRBD1 (5 bases). CDR1 and CDR2 (germline): LNHDA, SQIVND (reference sequence). The CDR3 runs 13 residues. Trimming cost V 5 bases and J 5 bases, with 12 bases left between them. This CDR3 is CASSPRQIYGYTF. CDR3 coding DNA: TGTGCCAGTAGTCCAAGACAGATATATGGCTACACCTTC.